Detailed here is one TCR beta chain. Time point noted: newly diagnosed GD, antithyroid drugs for less than 3 months. Construction of the TCR library relied on RNA isolated from PBMCs. This record comes from a study of regulatory T cells in long-lasting Graves disease. Construction of TCR beta libraries relied on iRepertoire HTBI primers and on Arm-PCR targeting CDR3 regions. One entry per CDR3 protein, called by TCRdb with MiXCR from the multiplex PCR reads. Counted here are 420,000 or so distinct CDR3 sequences, less than 20% occurring once; the ten biggest clones make up around 23%. CDR1 SGHTA and CDR2 FQGNSA come from the germline V gene. This CDR3 is 22 amino acids long. J was trimmed by 0 bases and V by 1 base; bases with no gene match: 17. The same sample was also used in a study of T cells in Graves' hyperthyroidism and ophthalmopathy.

V is TRBV7-2 and J is TRBJ2-4; TRBD2 agrees at 11 bases. The TCR was taken from a woman aged 18-29 years with Graves disease. The input for sequencing was peripheral blood mononuclear cells (PBMCs), taken at new diagnosis, from a patient treated with antithyroid drugs. CDR3 protein: CASSLVGGSLAGVSAAKNIQYF. CDR3 sequence (DNA): TGTGCCAGCAGCTTAGTGGGGGGGTCACTAGCGGGAGTCTCCGCAGCCAAAAACATTCAGTACTTC.